One sample yielded the 25 T cell receptor beta chains listed below, sequenced in a study of shared clonotypes between healthy human individuals (dated by TCRdb to 2019 to 2021). The library was built by means of the immunoSEQ multiplex PCR assay. TCRdb carries this immuneACCESS record with in-frame sequences only. Its versions omit some clonotypes, under half of them owing to an unresolved V gene in the studies checked, with the rest unexplained. The sample records roughly 500,000 clones, more than 75% of which are singletons. The ten largest clones represent more than 10% of the sample. Sequenced material: PBMCs. The receptors come from a woman between 40 and 50 years old in good health. Some clones in this sample may be carry-over from other donors' samples.

This clone was counted only a few times. V usage is TRBV6-1 and J usage is TRBJ1-6; D unresolved. The V end lost 4 bases, the J end lost 5 bases, and 9 bases lay between the germline ends. Per germline, CDR1 MNHNS and CDR2 SASEGT. The CDR3 extends over 14 amino acids. The CDR3 region has the DNA TGTGCCAGCAGTGTTTCCGGGGATAATTCACCCCTCCACTTT. Translating it yields CASSVSGDNSPLHF.

This clone was observed many times. The J gene is TRBJ2-2, the V gene TRBV5-1, with 8 bases identical to TRBD2. V lost 7 bases, J lost 5 bases, and 7 bases stayed unmatched. Germline V CDR1 and CDR2: SGHRS, YFSETQ. The CDR3 covers 14 residues. The CDR3 nucleotides read TGCGCCAGCTCCCACCAGCGGGAGACCGGGGAGCTGTTTTTT. Translation: CASSHQRETGELFF.

This chain uses TRBV6-1 with TRBJ2-3, with D maybe TRBD2 (6 bases). Germline V gives CDR1 MNHNS, CDR2 SASEGT. This CDR3 has 15 residues. V lost 7 bases, J lost 3 bases, and 17 bases lay in between. The CDR3 region is CASTEGGTRTDTQYF. CDR3 DNA: TGTGCCAGCACCGAGGGCGGGACGAGGACAGATACGCAGTATTTT.

The chain carries TRBV7-3 and TRBJ2-5; D remains unclear. Trimming took off 1 base at V and 4 bases at J, with 7 bases between the two ends. The CDR3 is made up of 13 amino acids. Germline CDR1 and CDR2: SGHTA and FQGTGA. The CDR3 loop reads CASSLSFTETQYF. The CDR3 coding sequence is TGTGCCAGCAGCTTAAGTTTCACAGAGACCCAGTACTTC.

J is TRBJ2-1 and V is TRBV7-9; TRBD2 matches 7 bases. Germline CDR1 is SEHNR and CDR2 is FQNEAQ (reference sequence). Trimming at V came to 4 bases and at J to 5 bases, leaving 5 bases not matched to a gene. The CDR3 is made up of 14 amino acids. The CDR3 sequence: CASSSRDYHNEQFF. The CDR3, as DNA: TGTGCCAGCAGCTCGCGGGACTACCACAATGAGCAGTTCTTC.

This clone came up once. V gene TRBV9 combines with J gene TRBJ2-1; 9 bases match TRBD2. The V segment lost 1 base and the J segment 2 bases; nucleotides outside the gene matches: 1. The CDR3 has 15 amino acids. The germline CDR1 and CDR2 sequences are SGDLS and YYNGEE. The CDR3 is CASSVLAGAYNEQFF. For the CDR3, the DNA is TGTGCCAGCAGCGTATTAGCGGGAGCCTACAATGAGCAGTTCTTC. The full variable domain, its missing parts supplied by reference TRBV9 and TRBJ2-1, is DSGVTQTPKHLITATGQRVTLRCSPRSGDLSVYWYQQSLDQGLQFLIQYYNGEERAKGNILERFSAQQFPDLHSELNLSSLELGDSALYFCASSVLAGAYNEQFFGPGTRLTVL.

The chain has TRBV7-3 and TRBJ2-7, with D uncertain. The V end lost 5 bases, the J end lost 7 bases, and 9 bases lay between the germline ends. Germline-derived CDR1 and CDR2 are SGHTA and FQGTGA. This CDR3 region has 11 residues. This chain's CDR3 is CASSHAGEQYF. The CDR3 nucleotides are TGTGCCAGCAGCCATGCCGGAGAGCAGTACTTC.

The chain couples TRBV7-2 to TRBJ2-5, with TRBD2 as a possible D gene (5 bases). Trimming took off 2 bases at V and 2 bases at J, with 12 bases between the two ends. The CDR3 spans 15 residues. Germline V gene sequence: CDR1 SGHTA, CDR2 FQGNSA. CDR3 loop: CASSLSQLVQETQYF. The CDR3 region has the DNA TGTGCCAGCAGCTTATCCCAACTAGTTCAAGAGACCCAGTACTTC.

This chain links TRBV28 with TRBJ2-7; tentative D call: TRBD2 (6 bases). The CDR3 loop spans 15 amino acids. Trimming removed 6 bases at V and 0 bases at J, with 15 bases between. Germline V gene sequence: CDR1 MDHEN, CDR2 SYDVKM. This chain's CDR3 is CASSEIPGGSYEQYF. The CDR3 bases are TGTGCCAGCAGCGAGATCCCCGGGGGCTCCTACGAGCAGTACTTC. Drawing the rest from reference TRBV28 and TRBJ2-7, the complete variable domain is DVKVTQSSRYLVKRTGEKVFLECVQDMDHENMFWYRQDPGLGLRLIYFSYDVKMKEKGDIPEGYSVSREKKERFSLILESASTNQTSMYLCASSEIPGGSYEQYFGPGTRLTVT.

The chain joins TRBV14 to TRBJ2-5, with D possibly being TRBD1 (5 bases). Between the trimmed V and J ends, which lost 3 bases and 2 bases, there was a span of 7 bases. The CDR3 spans 13 residues. Germline loops: CDR1 SGHDN, CDR2 FVKESK. The CDR3 spells CASSQYRQETQYF. The DNA of the CDR3 is TGTGCCAGCAGCCAGTACAGGCAAGAGACCCAGTACTTC.

Concerning this clone: This sequence may be a read error, since a much larger clone differs from it by one base. The sample holds other DNA sequences that translate to the same CDR3. J is TRBJ1-1 and V is TRBV5-1; the D is unclear. CDR1 and CDR2 (germline): SGHRS, YFSETQ. The CDR3 is 13 residues long. V was cut by 0 bases and J by 0 bases, with 3 bases left in between. CDR3: CASSLGLNTEAFF. CDR3 sequence (DNA): TGCGCCAGCAGCTTGGGGCTGAACACTGAAGCTTTCTTT.

The J gene is TRBJ2-3, the V gene TRBV7-2, with D possibly matching TRBD2 (6 bases). V lost 2 bases and J lost 2, with 8 bases in between. Germline CDR1 SGHTA, CDR2 FQGNSA. The CDR3 consists of 14 residues. CDR3 bases: TGTGCCAGCAGCTTACAGGGACTCACAGATACGCAGTATTTT. Translating gives CASSLQGLTDTQYF. Drawing the rest from reference TRBV7-2 and TRBJ2-3, the complete variable domain is GAGVSQSPSNKVTEKGKDVELRCDPISGHTALYWYRQSLGQGLEFLIYFQGNSAPDKSGLPSDRFSAERTGGSVSTLTIQRTQQEDSAVYLCASSLQGLTDTQYFGPGTRLTVL.

Ten or more counts support this clone. The genes are TRBV9 and TRBJ2-3, with D perhaps TRBD1 (7 bases). The CDR3 length is 18 residues. The V gene's germline CDR1 is SGDLS and CDR2 YYNGEE. The germline V and J ends were trimmed by 0 bases and 1 base, with 18 bases remaining between them. The CDR3 bases are TGTGCCAGCAGCGTAGGGAGGGGGCAGGGGCCGGGCACAGATACGCAGTATTTT. Translated, it gives CASSVGRGQGPGTDTQYF.

Concerning this clone itself: An end of the junction differs from the germline gene, which may be a read error. The chain recombines TRBV7-7 with TRBJ2-1; D may be TRBD1 (8 bases). Germline V gives CDR1 SSHAT, CDR2 FNYEAQ (reference sequence). The CDR3 runs 14 residues. DNA of the CDR3: TGTGCTAGCAGCCGGACAGGGAGGGACAATGAGCAGTTCTTC. Its protein is CASSRTGRDNEQFF.

This sequence joins TRBV2 and TRBJ2-1, with D perhaps TRBD2 (6 bases). The CDR3 loop spans 17 amino acids. Germline V lookup: CDR1 SNHLY, CDR2 FYNNEI. V was trimmed by 5 bases and J by 3 bases, leaving 20 bases between them. CDR3 in amino acids: CASSFLGVGAGYNEQFF. CDR3 DNA: TGTGCCAGCAGTTTCCTTGGTGTGGGAGCGGGCTACAATGAGCAGTTCTTC. The complete variable domain, with remaining parts taken from reference TRBV2 and TRBJ2-1, reads EPEVTQTPSHQVTQMGQEVILRCVPISNHLYFYWYRQILGQKVEFLVSFYNNEISEKSEIFDDQFSVERPDGSNFTLKIRSTKLEDSAMYFCASSFLGVGAGYNEQFFGPGTRLTVL.

The chain carries TRBV5-1 and TRBJ2-1; 11 nucleotides match TRBD2. Germline lookup yields CDR1 SGHRS and CDR2 YFSETQ. The CDR3 has 15 residues. V shed 4 bases and J 8 bases; nucleotides not matched to a gene: 8. The CDR3 protein is CASSTTSGKSHEQFF. CDR3 DNA: TGCGCCAGCAGCACGACTAGCGGGAAATCCCATGAGCAGTTCTTC.

The chain couples TRBV30 to TRBJ1-4; TRBD1 is a possible D gene (6 bases). This CDR3 has 15 residues. The germline CDR1 and CDR2 sequences are GTSNPN and SVGIG (reference sequence). Trimming took 3 bases from V and 8 from J, leaving 19 bases between them. The CDR3 loop is CAWRVPGHPAEKLFF. The DNA for the CDR3 is TGTGCCTGGAGAGTTCCGGGACACCCGGCGGAAAAACTGTTTTTT.

The V and J genes are TRBV5-4 and TRBJ2-2; TRBD2 aligns across 8 bases. CDR1 is SGHNT, CDR2 YYREEE, per germline (reference sequence). The CDR3 contains 17 residues. Trimming removed 3 bases from V and 0 bases from J; junction bases left unmatched: 7. DNA of the CDR3: TGTGCCAGCAGCTCCCTTCCGGGACTAGCGAACACCGGGGAGCTGTTTTTT. Protein product: CASSSLPGLANTGELFF.

The chain couples TRBV27 to TRBJ1-5; possible D gene TRBD1, 5 bases. V lost 2 bases and J lost 7, with 15 bases in between. This CDR3 comprises 15 residues. CDR1 and CDR2 (germline): MNHEY, SMNVEV (reference sequence). The CDR3 DNA sequence: TGTGCCAGCAGTTTAATTTGGTCAGGGCACCAGCCCCAGCATTTT. It translates to CASSLIWSGHQPQHF.

Notes on this clone: It is likely a read error, because the conserved phenylalanine at the end of the CDR3 is missing. It is unclear where the CDR3 begins or ends on the DNA, so no DNA is shown, and the CDR3 is as TCRdb lists it. The rearrangement uses TRBV21-1 and TRBJ2-2; TRBD2, the table's D call, lacks a check against the DNA. TRBV21-1 is noted as a pseudogene. Counting both end residues, the CDR3 totals 9 amino acids. The CDR3 is CASSKGETI.

The chain uses TRBV29-1 and TRBJ2-7; 9 bases fit TRBD2. The J segment lost 1 base and the V segment lost 6 bases, leaving 4 bases of the junction unmatched. Per the germline V gene, CDR1 is SQVTM and CDR2 is ANQGSEA. This CDR3 has 13 amino acids. CDR3 sequence (DNA): TGCAGCGTCAGACTAGCGGCATCCTACGAGCAGTACTTC. Its protein product is CSVRLAASYEQYF.

The chain couples TRBV19 to TRBJ2-1, with TRBD2 matching 12 bases. Germline V gene lookup returns CDR1 LNHDA and CDR2 SQIVND (reference sequence). This CDR3 comprises 16 residues. The V segment lost 5 bases and the J segment 7 bases; nucleotides outside the gene matches: 9. The chain's CDR3 is CASSPRLAGAGNEQFF. CDR3 bases: TGTGCCAGTAGTCCACGACTAGCGGGAGCCGGGAATGAGCAGTTCTTC.

The rearrangement joins TRBV7-8 to TRBJ1-3; 7 bases are a match to TRBD1. The CDR3 consists of 21 residues. The junction had 19 bases not matched to a gene; V was cut back by 0 bases and J by 2 bases. Germline V gives CDR1 SGHVS, CDR2 FQNEAQ. The CDR3 bases are TGTGCCAGCAGCTTAGCGAGGCTGGCGACAGGGAAAGGTCGGACTGGAAACACCATATATTTT. Translating it yields CASSLARLATGKGRTGNTIYF.

This rearrangement joins TRBV5-4 to TRBJ1-6; 9 bases fit TRBD1. Germline trimming cut 4 bases from V and 5 bases from J; bases unmatched to any gene: 4. Germline V CDR1 and CDR2: SGHNT, YYREEE (reference sequence). This CDR3 is 15 amino acids long. The CDR3 DNA is TGTGCCAGCAGCCGGGACAGGGCAAATAATTCACCCCTCCACTTT. It encodes CASSRDRANNSPLHF.

This clone was observed once. The chain couples TRBV20-1 to TRBJ1-2; D ambiguous. This CDR3 has 10 amino acids. Germline-derived CDR1 and CDR2 are DFQATT and SNEGSKA (reference sequence). V gave up 3 bases and J gave up 6 bases, with 5 bases separating them. This chain's CDR3 is CSARRDGYTF. The DNA of the CDR3 is TGCAGTGCTAGGCGAGATGGCTACACCTTC.